This TCR beta chain was documented in a study of blood T cell repertoires in COVID-19. Study context: Sites across the United States, Italy and Spain contributed samples from acute and convalescent COVID-19. PBMCs, B-cell-depleted T cells, or T cells provided the cDNA or gDNA that made up the material.

The authors' processing: Estimation of nucleated cell counts was performed using reference gene primer amplification. Data came from immunoSEQ multiplex PCR; TCRdb stores just in-frame clones and leaves some out. V, J and clone size reflect that table, while D and trimming were determined from the DNA. Of 100,000 to 150,000 clones in the sample, about 88% were seen once. CDR3 length: 18 amino acids. CDR1 is LNHNV and CDR2 is YYDKDF in the germline V gene (reference sequence). The V gene lost 0 bases and the J gene lost 6 bases, with 20 bases spanning the gap. This clone was counted once. The V gene is TRBV15, the J gene TRBJ1-4, with D tentatively TRBD1 (5 bases). The receptor was derived from a human donor in a cohort sampled during active COVID-19. Input material: peripheral blood. The CDR3 loop reads CATSRDQVRDRLHEKLFF. The CDR3 nucleotides are TGTGCCACCAGCAGAGATCAGGTCCGAGACAGACTGCATGAAAAACTGTTTTTT.